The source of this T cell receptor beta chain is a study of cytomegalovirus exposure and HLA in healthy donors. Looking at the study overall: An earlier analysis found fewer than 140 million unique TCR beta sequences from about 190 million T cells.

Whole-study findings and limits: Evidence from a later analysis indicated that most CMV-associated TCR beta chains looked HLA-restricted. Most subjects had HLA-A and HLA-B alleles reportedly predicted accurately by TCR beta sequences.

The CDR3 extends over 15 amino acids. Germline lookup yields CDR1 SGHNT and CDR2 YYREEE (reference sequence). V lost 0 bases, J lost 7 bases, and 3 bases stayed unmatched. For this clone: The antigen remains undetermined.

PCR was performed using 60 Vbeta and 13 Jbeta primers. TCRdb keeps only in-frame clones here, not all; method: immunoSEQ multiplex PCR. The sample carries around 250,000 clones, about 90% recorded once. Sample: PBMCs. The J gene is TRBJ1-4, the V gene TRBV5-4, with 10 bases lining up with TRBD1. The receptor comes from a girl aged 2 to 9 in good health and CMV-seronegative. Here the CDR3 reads CASSLVDRGREKLFF. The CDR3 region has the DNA TGTGCCAGCAGCTTGGTTGACAGGGGGCGTGAAAAACTGTTTTTT. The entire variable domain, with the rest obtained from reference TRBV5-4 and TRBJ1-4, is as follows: ETGVTQSPTHLIKTRGQQVTLRCSSQSGHNTVSWYQQALGQGPQFIFQYYREEENGRGNFPPRFSGLQFPNYSSELNVNALELDDSALYLCASSLVDRGREKLFFGSGTQLSVL.